This record looks at one TCR beta chain sequence and its context. The antigen remains unidentified. These data originate in a study of shared clonotypes between healthy human individuals. V lost 4 bases and J lost 8, with 15 bases in between. CDR1 and CDR2 from the germline V gene are PRHDT and FYEKMQ (reference sequence). CDR3 length: 14 amino acids. The naive CD8 fraction comprised CD45RO-negative cells positively selected for CCR7 and excluded terminally differentiated effector memory CD45RA+ cells. TCRdb's table, derived via immunoSEQ multiplex PCR, lists solely in-frame clones and lacks some. The sample lists about 2 million clones, approximately 95% occurring once. Findings and caveats of the study: Estimated richness was generally greater in naive than memory subsets.

The sequenced sample consisted of naive CD8+ T cells sorted from blood. V usage is TRBV13 and J usage is TRBJ2-1; D not resolved. This clonotype was sampled from a man between 18 and 35 years old in good health. This CDR3 is CASSSPSRRDEQFF. In nucleotides, the CDR3 is TGTGCCAGCAGCTCCCCCTCCCGCCGGGATGAGCAGTTCTTC.